One T cell receptor beta chain is described in this entry. Which antigen it targets is not known. The cohort consisted of 600 to 750 healthy bone marrow donors. At the time of sampling, all cohort members were nominally healthy, though unrecorded immune exposures were likely present. The donor tested CMV seronegative and was one of the 352 seronegative cohort members. Each donor provided a peripheral blood sample, and peripheral blood mononuclear cells were used for TCR beta sequencing. The Qiagen DNeasy Blood Extraction Kit was used to extract genomic DNA from the blood cell samples. This record comes from a study of cytomegalovirus exposure and HLA in healthy donors (dated by TCRdb to about 2017). About the study as a whole: An earlier analysis of approximately 600 of the donors reported 250 to 350 Gb of sequence data and about 100 million unique TCR beta sequences from about 200 million T cells. Among the roughly 390 genotyped donors, around 81% belonged to the genetic ancestry cluster associated with self-reported Caucasian donors. The T cell repertoires of about 700 subjects were profiled by immunosequencing and related to cytomegalovirus serostatus. Across some 400 genotyped donors of the cohort, an average of roughly 250,000 unique TCR beta nucleotide sequences per donor were sequenced, and 15% to 20% of those sequences were non-productive. A later genetic analysis used genome-wide SNP genotypes for about three fifths of the 666 donors, treating that subset as a discovery cohort. The study aimed to test whether cataloging public T cell receptors could reveal signatures of past pathogen exposure. Alongside the repertoire data, information on donor age, sex, ethnicity and CMV serostatus was compiled. To predict cytomegalovirus infection status, the study combined high-throughput TCR immunosequencing, statistical association of individual TCRs with disease status, and machine learning. In an earlier analysis of roughly 540 of the donors, high-throughput TCR beta sequencing was used to judge whether each TCR beta V gene segment behaved as functional or pseudogenic. In the later analysis, no new phenotypic data were used to find candidate immune exposures; instead, reliance was placed on TCR beta sequences and their occurrence across donors. Approximately 310 gigabases of sequencing data and around 87 million unique TCR sequences were included in an early release covering 550 to 800 HLA-typed donors. HLA typing included class I and class II loci at four-digit resolution. The number of typed donors differed by locus: about 620-640 for A, B, C, DRB1 and DQB1; 500 to 550 for DQA1; 606 for DPA1; and roughly 450 for DPB1. Every repertoire in the discovery cohort had been generated on one and the same sequencing platform. A separate validation cohort of about 110 different subjects was used in addition to the roughly 670-subject first cohort. In a later analysis, previously published TCR beta repertoires from 500 to 750 donors were re-analyzed and high-resolution HLA genotyping was added so that TCR occurrence patterns could be studied. Four to six DR-DQ haplotypes were handled as single units for association and clustering because linkage in the cohort was strong. Findings and caveats that apply to the study as a whole: In a later analysis, the rate of TCR association differed among HLA loci, with DRB1 alleles having the most associated TCRs and HLA-C alleles having the fewest. In a later genetic analysis, a missense DCLRE1C variant was associated with V-gene and J-gene trimming of TCR beta chains, and the association was replicated in an independent cohort. While some public TCRs were present in many individuals, most TCR sequences turned up only very rarely across donors. Strong co-occurrence of HLA alleles, especially DR and DQ, made assigning TCR associations to individual alleles difficult. In vitro tests confirmed that three of the cytomegalovirus-associated TCR beta chains recognize cytomegalovirus antigens. A further reported finding was that TCR beta sequences accurately predicted the HLA-A and HLA-B alleles for most subjects in the first cohort. Cytomegalovirus status was reported to be diagnosed by the classifier with high specificity and sensitivity in both the original and validation cohorts. In an earlier analysis of some 550 of the donors, most TCR beta V segments were observed in productive rearrangements about 87% or about 30% of the time, broadly matching IMGT annotations. A cluster of highly shared sequence variants was judged likely to be a technical artifact of the sequencing pipeline. Linkage disequilibrium might explain the correlated functional status among segregating V segments, but an unknown experimental factor could not be excluded. In a later analysis, most CMV-associated TCR beta chains were found to appear HLA-restricted, with HLA associations seemingly driven largely by CMV exposure. Because counts were too low, about 18 rarely observed V segments, including chromosome 9 orphons, were left out of the earlier analysis of 500 to 750 of the donors. Roughly uniform sequencing depth across donors was assumed in presence/absence analyses, although this assumption may not hold. In a later analysis, several top co-occurrence clusters were reported to appear linked to parvovirus B19, influenza, CMV and Epstein-Barr virus. Some IMGT-functional V segments, including TRBV6-2 and TRBV6-3, could not be distinguished by the 87-base-pair reads and were therefore excluded. According to the authors, the approach could potentially be generalized to other disease states and immunological phenotypes. A later analysis associated 17,000 or so TCR beta sequences with specific HLA alleles at a false discovery rate of 0.05. In a later analysis, HLA-associated TCR beta chains were found to be more clonally expanded and to have lower generation probabilities than equally common non-associated chains. In a later genetic analysis, fewer N-insertions in productive TCRs were reported among donors in an Asian-associated ancestry cluster than the 666-donor mean. The study listed 150 to 200 TCR beta chains as associated with cytomegalovirus. In this cohort, only TCR beta chains were sequenced, and detectable features were limited by the absence of alpha or paired-chain data. Because HLA typing was unavailable for some donors at each locus, only the typed subset was used in association tests. CMV serostatus was the only immune exposure information available for the cohort.

Receptors were amplified or captured by the immunoSEQ multiplex PCR assay. For the multiplex PCR, a mixture combining 60 forward primers for TCR Vbeta segments and 13 reverse primers for TCR Jbeta segments was used. The CDR3 region of rearranged TCR beta genes was amplified from genomic DNA by a multiplex PCR assay. The amplified TCR beta libraries were sequenced on the Illumina HiSeq System as 87-base-pair reads. On the authors' methods: In a later analysis, around 80 million unique TCR beta chains were counted across the 666 repertoires, and roughly 11 million of these chains were shared by at least two donors. Raw reads were error-corrected and collapsed into unique sequences by a nearest-neighbor algorithm in which closely related sequences were merged to remove PCR and sequencing errors. V, D and J gene segments were assigned by aligning CDR3 sequences to IMGT reference sequences. For a sequence to be retained, at least a six-nucleotide match to both a V gene segment and a J gene segment was required. A rearrangement was called productive if the CDR3 had no stop codons and remained in frame with V and J, and every other rearrangement was called non-productive. CDR3 was defined by IMGT convention, running from the second conserved V-encoded cysteine to the conserved J-encoded phenylalanine. The earlier analysis of about 620 of the donors excluded sequences that lacked an unambiguous match to a single V gene segment. In an earlier analysis of 587 of the donors, V segments were called functional above 56.7% productive rearrangements and were called segregating when the between-donor standard deviation exceeded 5%. A statistical classification framework was built to diagnose cytomegalovirus status from the catalog of TCR beta chain sequences. V and J gene assignment, in a later analysis, came from comparing TCR nucleotide sequences with IMGT/GENE-DB human TR gene sequences. Using the TCRdist pipeline, a later analysis assigned CDR3 sequences along with most-parsimonious VDJ recombination scenarios. A later analysis defined each TCR beta chain by its CDR3 amino acid sequence plus V-gene family, and excluded reads lacking a unique V-gene family. A later analysis removed several hundred highly shared, low-generation-probability nucleotide sequences to deal with suspected cross-contamination and a sequencing artifact. For each public chain, a later analysis derived a clonal expansion index from normalized ranks of inferred template counts within each repertoire. In a later analysis, generation probabilities were computed with a VDJ recombination model fitted to out-of-frame rearrangements, and the resulting probabilities were checked against IGoR. A later analysis scored TCR-TCR, TCR-HLA and TCR-CMV co-occurrence with hypergeometric tests, applying a repertoire-size bias correction to TCR pairs. To estimate false discovery rates, a later analysis permuted the HLA or CMV assignments 20 times. A later analysis grouped co-occurring TCRs with DBSCAN, adding TCRdist sequence similarity when clustering within HLA-allele-positive subsets. Repertoires with fewer than 30,000 or more than 120,000 public chains were left out of co-occurrence clustering, as were about 5 repertoires with anomalous nucleotide sharing. The clones in this table, taken by TCRdb from immuneACCESS, are in-frame only. Not every clone is retained; where verified, under half of the shortfall comes from an unresolved V gene, and the cause of the rest is unknown. Clone size and the V and J calls come from that table; the DNA yielded D and trimming. This sample's listing comprises roughly 120,000 clones. Together, the top ten hold roughly 1% of the sample.

V lost 5 bases and J lost 8 bases, and the count of bases not matched to a germline gene is 2. Spanning cysteine to phenylalanine, the CDR3 consists of 10 amino acids. The CDR3 DNA has 30 bases and is translated from base 1. In the germline V gene (reference sequence), CDR1 corresponds to GTSNPN and CDR2 to SVGIG. What was sequenced was PBMCs. The V gene is TRBV30 and the J gene is TRBJ1-2; 7 bases in between match TRBD1. This sequence originates from a man between 18 and 35 years old in good health and CMV-seronegative. CDR3 loop: CAWDREGYTF. The DNA is as follows: TGTGCCTGGGACAGGGAAGGCTACACCTTC.